Each of the 17 T cell receptor beta chains below was sequenced from the same sample in a study of beta chain features in type 1 diabetes. Study outcomes and limitations: TCRB CDR3s from Type 1 diabetes patients were moderately but significantly shorter in all four CD4+ subsets.

cDNA synthesis used the whole RNA isolate, giving expressed TCRB sequences. Assay: immunoSEQ multiplex PCR; the TCRdb copy retains only in-frame clones and omits some. The sample carries more than 300,000 clones, around 13% recorded once. These receptors have no identified antigens. Sequenced material: naive CD4+ T cells from blood. These receptors were taken from a young woman with type 1 diabetes.

The chain carries TRBV7-9 and TRBJ2-5, with TRBD2 as a possible D gene (6 bases). Trimming took off 7 bases at V and 4 bases at J, with 16 bases between the two ends. Germline CDR1 is SEHNR and CDR2 is FQNEAQ (reference sequence). The length of the CDR3 is 14 residues. The DNA for the CDR3 is TGTGCCAGCATCCCCGCGGGGATCCGAGAGACCCAGTACTTC. Amino acids: CASIPAGIRETQYF.

This clone was counted a few times. The chain couples TRBV11-3 to TRBJ2-5, with 7 nucleotides matching TRBD1. The CDR3 spans 14 residues. Germline-derived CDR1 and CDR2 are SGHNT and YENEEA. V gave up 5 bases and J gave up 3 bases; unmatched junction bases: 6. DNA for the CDR3: TGTGCCAGCAGCGTTATGACAGGGAAAGAGACCCAGTACTTC. Its translation: CASSVMTGKETQYF.

V and J are TRBV2 and TRBJ1-2; D is possibly TRBD1 (6 bases). V lost 6 bases and J 4 bases, leaving 18 bases between the germline ends. There are 15 residues in the CDR3. Germline assignment: CDR1 SNHLY and CDR2 FYNNEI. The CDR3 reads CASRDPGQLSYGYTF. The CDR3 region has the DNA TGTGCCAGCAGGGATCCAGGACAGCTAAGCTATGGCTACACCTTC.

The rearrangement links TRBV6-5 to TRBJ2-1, with 7 bases aligning to TRBD2. The CDR3 runs 15 residues. Unmatched junction bases numbered 8, after V lost 3 bases and J lost 6 bases. Germline V gene data show CDR1 as MNHEY and CDR2 as SVGAGI. CDR3 sequence (DNA): TGTGCCAGCAGTTATCGGGGAGGGGCCGGCAATGAGCAGTTCTTC. It translates to CASSYRGGAGNEQFF.

This chain links TRBV27 with TRBJ2-5; D might be TRBD2 (6 bases). Germline assignment: CDR1 MNHEY and CDR2 SMNVEV (reference sequence). The CDR3 is 14 amino acids. Deletions cut 3 bases from V and 4 bases from J, with 12 bases between. CDR3 region: CASSFGGAGETQYF. CDR3 DNA: TGTGCCAGCAGTTTCGGGGGAGCTGGAGAGACCCAGTACTTC.

The gene calls are TRBV28 and TRBJ2-7, with D possibly being TRBD2 (5 bases). CDR1 is MDHEN and CDR2 is SYDVKM in the germline V gene. This CDR3 is built from 15 residues. The germline V and J ends were trimmed by 2 bases and 3 bases, with 14 bases remaining between them. The CDR3 sequence: CASSLEERSHYEQYF. The CDR3, as DNA: TGTGCCAGCAGTTTAGAAGAGCGGAGTCACTACGAGCAGTACTTC. The full variable domain, in which reference TRBV28 and TRBJ2-7 provide the parts outside the CDR3, is DVKVTQSSRYLVKRTGEKVFLECVQDMDHENMFWYRQDPGLGLRLIYFSYDVKMKEKGDIPEGYSVSREKKERFSLILESASTNQTSMYLCASSLEERSHYEQYFGPGTRLTVT.

The genes are TRBV10-3 and TRBJ2-7; no clear D. Germline-derived CDR1 and CDR2 are ENHRY and SYGVKD. Trimming took 5 bases from V and 2 from J, leaving 10 bases between them. The CDR3 is made up of 13 amino acids. This chain's CDR3 is CAISRPLAYEQYF. The CDR3 DNA reads as TGTGCCATCAGTCGGCCGCTAGCCTACGAGCAGTACTTC.

This clone was observed a handful of times. J is TRBJ2-3 and V is TRBV5-4; D possibly corresponds to TRBD2 (6 bases). Germline CDR1 and CDR2: SGHNT and YYREEE (reference sequence). The CDR3 sequence is 16 residues long. Trimming removed 4 bases at V and 4 bases at J, with 19 bases between. The CDR3, as DNA: TGTGCCAGCAGCCCTCATGTGGGCCGCGGGGCAGATACGCAGTATTTT. Its translation is CASSPHVGRGADTQYF. Combining the CDR3 with reference TRBV5-4 and TRBJ2-3 gives the whole variable domain ETGVTQSPTHLIKTRGQQVTLRCSSQSGHNTVSWYQQALGQGPQFIFQYYREEENGRGNFPPRFSGLQFPNYSSELNVNALELDDSALYLCASSPHVGRGADTQYFGPGTRLTVL.

The V call is TRBV5-1, the J call TRBJ2-1; 8 bases map to TRBD2. The CDR3 spans 15 residues. J lost 6 bases, V lost 6 bases, and 11 bases had no gene match. Germline V gives CDR1 SGHRS, CDR2 YFSETQ. For the CDR3, the DNA is TGCGCCAGCAAAACCAGAGCGGGAGCTGGCAATGAGCAGTTCTTC. This translates into CASKTRAGAGNEQFF.

The chain couples TRBV4-1 to TRBJ2-3; TRBD1 agrees at 10 bases. Germline V lookup: CDR1 MGHRA, CDR2 YSYEKL. The CDR3 consists of 15 residues. The trim removed 4 bases at V and 6 bases at J, leaving 7 bases unmatched. The CDR3 nucleotides are TGCGCCAGCAGCCCTCGGGGACAGGGGATCGATACGCAGTATTTT. This translates into CASSPRGQGIDTQYF.

This clone was found a few times. This chain joins TRBV28 and TRBJ2-4, with 8 positions matching TRBD1. CDR1 and CDR2 from the germline V gene are MDHEN and SYDVKM. The ends lost 6 bases at V and 0 bases at J; junction bases unmatched: 4. The CDR3 extends over 15 amino acids. In nucleotides, the CDR3 is TGTGCCAGCAGGGGACAGGCCTTAGCCAAAAACATTCAGTACTTC. This gives the protein CASRGQALAKNIQYF. Variable domain in full (rest from reference TRBV28 and TRBJ2-4): DVKVTQSSRYLVKRTGEKVFLECVQDMDHENMFWYRQDPGLGLRLIYFSYDVKMKEKGDIPEGYSVSREKKERFSLILESASTNQTSMYLCASRGQALAKNIQYFGAGTRLSVL.

The V call is TRBV10-3, the J call TRBJ2-7, with TRBD2 identical over 9 bases. The V gene's germline CDR1 is ENHRY and CDR2 SYGVKD. V shed 6 bases, J shed 2 bases, and the junction held 2 bases outside the gene matches. The CDR3 sequence is 13 residues long. CDR3 nucleotide sequence: TGTGCCATCAGCCTAGCGGGGCCCTACGAGCAGTACTTC. Protein sequence: CAISLAGPYEQYF.

V usage is TRBV11-3 and J usage is TRBJ2-7; 13 bases fit TRBD2. Losses at the gene ends were 5 bases for V and 3 bases for J; bases not matched to a gene: 4. The CDR3 spans 15 residues. Germline V gives CDR1 SGHNT, CDR2 YENEEA. This CDR3 is CASSKGLAGYYEQYF. The CDR3 DNA reads as TGTGCCAGCAGCAAGGGACTAGCGGGATACTACGAGCAGTACTTC.

The sample holds a few counts of this clone. The chain couples TRBV14 to TRBJ1-1; D ambiguous. Germline CDR1 is SGHDN and CDR2 is FVKESK. Trimming removed 3 bases from V and 4 bases from J, with 15 bases in between. This CDR3 spans 15 amino acids. In nucleotides, the CDR3 is TGTGCCAGCAGCCACGGGATTTCCTATACCACTGAAGCTTTCTTT. It yields the protein CASSHGISYTTEAFF.

A few counts support this clone. V usage is TRBV2 and J usage is TRBJ2-7; D unclear. V lost 6 bases, J lost 4 bases, and 4 bases lay in between. The germline gives CDR1 SNHLY, CDR2 FYNNEI. The CDR3 spans 10 residues. In DNA form, the CDR3 reads TGTGCCAGCAGGAGTTACGAGCAGTACTTC. As protein: CASRSYEQYF.

This clone was seen only a few times. The V and J genes are TRBV9 and TRBJ2-5; 10 positions match TRBD1. Per the germline V gene, CDR1 is SGDLS and CDR2 is YYNGEE. The CDR3 runs to 15 residues. J gave up 1 base and V 5 bases, and 5 bases lay outside the gene matches. CDR3 in amino acids: CASSPGTGVQETQYF. The CDR3 DNA reads TGTGCCAGCAGTCCAGGGACAGGGGTCCAAGAGACCCAGTACTTC. Variable domain in full (rest from reference TRBV9 and TRBJ2-5): DSGVTQTPKHLITATGQRVTLRCSPRSGDLSVYWYQQSLDQGLQFLIQYYNGEERAKGNILERFSAQQFPDLHSELNLSSLELGDSALYFCASSPGTGVQETQYFGPGTRLLVL.

Only a few counts were recorded for this clone. V is TRBV29-1 and J is TRBJ1-3, with TRBD1 matching 8 bases. CDR1 is SQVTM and CDR2 is ANQGSEA in the germline V gene. This CDR3 has 15 residues. Trimming took 6 bases from V and 0 from J; bases not matched to a gene: 7. CDR3 loop: CSVGTGQSSGNTIYF. CDR3 nucleotide sequence: TGCAGCGTCGGGACAGGCCAATCCTCTGGAAACACCATATATTTT.